The 27 T cell receptor beta chains below come from one sample, sequenced in a study of blood T cells in healthy people across ages. With a J-beta primer mix and a sample-barcoded 5' primer, a second PCR ran about 6 to 11 cycles. TCRdb re-called the 5' RACE reads through MiXCR, storing one row per CDR3 protein. The data show hundreds of thousands of distinct CDR3 sequences, about 42% seen once. The sequenced sample consisted of blood. The source of these receptors is an elderly man in good health.

This CDR3 reads CASSTGLAGDEQYF. CDR3 DNA sequence: TGTGCCAGCAGTACGGGACTAGCGGGGGACGAGCAGTACTTC. J is TRBJ2-7 and V is TRBV12-3 or TRBV12-4, with 14 bases fitting TRBD2. V lost 5 bases, J lost 5 bases, and 2 bases stayed unmatched. CDR3 length: 14 residues.

This clonotype was counted only a few times. CDR3 bases: TGTGCCAGCAGTGAATTAGGGACGGCTTATGGCTACACCTTC. Translated: CASSELGTAYGYTF. The chain uses TRBV6-1 and TRBJ1-2; possibly TRBD1 for D (5 bases). The length of the CDR3 is 14 residues. CDR1 MNHNS and CDR2 SASEGT come from the germline V gene. Deletions cut 2 bases from V and 5 bases from J, with 12 bases between.

This clonotype has at least ten counts. This sequence joins TRBV7-9 and TRBJ2-1, with TRBD2 identical over 7 bases. V gave up 0 bases and J gave up 4 bases; unmatched junction bases: 6. Germline-derived CDR1 and CDR2 are SEHNR and FQNEAQ (reference sequence). The CDR3 loop spans 16 amino acids. The CDR3 reads CASSLAAGVRYNEQFF. CDR3 DNA sequence: TGTGCCAGCAGCTTAGCGGCGGGGGTTAGGTACAATGAGCAGTTCTTC.

This chain uses TRBV27 with TRBJ2-7; D may be TRBD1 or TRBD2 (5 bases each). The CDR3 loop spans 15 amino acids. The V end was cut by 5 bases, the J end by 8 bases, with 22 bases between. Germline V gives CDR1 MNHEY, CDR2 SMNVEV (reference sequence). CDR3 loop: CASSPTGAPRHQQYF. The CDR3 DNA follows: TGTGCCAGCAGTCCCACCGGGGCCCCGAGGCATCAGCAGTACTTC.

The DNA for the CDR3 is TGTGCCAGCAGCCAAGGTCCAGCGGTTACCTACGAGCAGTACTTC. Its translation is CASSQGPAVTYEQYF. The genes are TRBV3-1 and TRBJ2-4, with a possible D match to TRBD2 (5 bases). TRBJ2-7 explains the end of the DNA better; the J call may be wrong. Germline lookup yields CDR1 LGHDT and CDR2 YNNKEL (reference sequence). The CDR3 spans 15 residues.

This rearrangement joins TRBV10-3 to TRBJ2-7; 12 nucleotides line up with TRBD2. CDR1 and CDR2 (germline): ENHRY, SYGVKD. This CDR3 region has 16 residues. The V gene end was trimmed by 4 bases and the J gene end by 4 bases; junction bases not matched to a gene: 8. In nucleotides, the CDR3 is TGTGCCATCAGTGCATCGACTAGCGGGAGCTGGTACGAGCAGTACTTC. It codes for CAISASTSGSWYEQYF.

The chain joins TRBV10-1 to TRBJ2-1, with 9 nucleotides matching TRBD2. Germline CDR1 and CDR2: WNHNN and SYGVQD (reference sequence). The junction had 5 bases not matched to a gene; V was cut back by 4 bases and J by 1 base. This CDR3 has 16 residues. As DNA, the CDR3 is TGCGCCAGCAGTGCCCATAGCGGGAGTTCCTACAATGAGCAGTTCTTC. It codes for CASSAHSGSSYNEQFF.

This clonotype was detected once. This could be a read error, since a much larger clone is one nucleotide away. The chain carries TRBV27 and TRBJ2-1, with D perhaps matching TRBD2 (6 bases). The CDR3 length is 13 residues. The germline gives CDR1 MNHEY, CDR2 SMNVEV (reference sequence). V gave up 3 bases and J gave up 15 bases, with 18 bases separating them. The CDR3 DNA reads as TGTGCCAGCAGTTTGATTGGCGGGACCTGGGTGTTCTTC. It is translated as CASSLIGGTWVFF.

CDR3 amino acids: CASSRGTLITDTQYF. The CDR3 nucleotides read TGCGCCAGCAGCCGCGGGACACTGATCACAGATACGCAGTATTTT. The chain employs TRBV4-1 and TRBJ2-3; D tentatively fits TRBD1 or TRBD2 (6 bases each). The CDR3 spans 15 residues. V gave up 4 bases and J gave up 2 bases, with 13 bases separating them. CDR1 is MGHRA and CDR2 is YSYEKL in the germline V gene.

This clonotype was counted ten times or more. This chain connects TRBV5-1 to TRBJ2-5; D gene unclear. The CDR3 sequence is 14 residues long. Germline V gene sequence: CDR1 SGHRS, CDR2 YFSETQ. With 0 bases removed from V and 1 base from J, the gap between germline ends came to 7 bases. DNA for the CDR3: TGCGCCAGCAGCTTGGTTCTGGGCCAAGAGACCCAGTACTTC. Its translation is CASSLVLGQETQYF. The full variable domain, in which reference TRBV5-1 and TRBJ2-5 provide the parts outside the CDR3, is KAGVTQTPRYLIKTRGQQVTLSCSPISGHRSVSWYQQTPGQGLQFLFEYFSETQRNKGNFPGRFSGRQFSNSRSEMNVSTLELGDSALYLCASSLVLGQETQYFGPGTRLLVL.

The genes are TRBV7-9 and TRBJ2-5; 9 positions agree with TRBD2. J was trimmed by 0 bases and V by 2 bases; bases with no gene match: 7. Germline V gene lookup returns CDR1 SEHNR and CDR2 FQNEAQ (reference sequence). This CDR3 is 17 amino acids long. The CDR3: CASSLTIGLAYQETQYF. CDR3 DNA: TGTGCCAGCAGCTTAACTATCGGACTAGCGTACCAAGAGACCCAGTACTTC.

The chain joins TRBV25-1 to TRBJ2-7, with D possibly being TRBD1 (6 bases). CDR1 is MGHDK and CDR2 is SYGVNS in the germline V gene. This CDR3 is built from 15 residues. Trimming pared 3 bases from V and 0 bases from J, leaving 12 bases between. The CDR3 spells CASSDATGSSYEQYF. The CDR3 DNA reads TGTGCCAGCAGTGACGCGACAGGAAGCTCCTACGAGCAGTACTTC.

The rearrangement links TRBV29-1 to TRBJ1-4; 7 nucleotides line up with TRBD1. Germline V gene lookup returns CDR1 SQVTM and CDR2 ANQGSEA. V gave up 5 bases and J gave up 8 bases; unmatched junction bases: 8. The CDR3 spans 13 residues. The CDR3 coding sequence is TGCAGCGTTTTCCCGACAGGGAACGAAAAACTGTTTTTT. It yields the protein CSVFPTGNEKLFF.

The rearrangement uses TRBV6-6 and TRBJ1-2; 7 bases map to TRBD1. Per the germline V gene, CDR1 is MNHNY and CDR2 is SVGAGI (reference sequence). Trimming cost V 8 bases and J 8 bases; bases outside gene matches: 8. CDR3 size: 12 residues. The CDR3, as DNA: TGTGCCAGCGCAGGGGGTTCGGAGGGCTACACCTTC. Its protein is CASAGGSEGYTF.

This clonotype has just a few counts. The chain links TRBV5-1 to TRBJ2-1; D is uncertain. The CDR3 runs to 15 residues. CDR1 SGHRS and CDR2 YFSETQ come from the germline V gene. The V end was cut by 1 base, the J end by 5 bases, with 13 bases between. For the CDR3, the DNA is TGCGCCAGCAGCTTGACCGGACCGAGCAACAATGAGCAGTTCTTC. This gives the protein CASSLTGPSNNEQFF.

The V gene is TRBV4-3, the J gene TRBJ2-5, with D uncertain. This CDR3 has 15 residues. Germline loops: CDR1 LGHNA, CDR2 YSLEER. Trimming removed 5 bases from V and 5 bases from J, with 18 bases in between. CDR3 DNA: TGCGCCAGCAGCTGCAAACCCGGCCCCTCGGAGACCCAGTACTTC. Translating gives CASSCKPGPSETQYF.

This clonotype has a single count. This chain links TRBV4-1 with TRBJ2-5; no clear D gene. Trimming cost V 1 base and J 5 bases, with 8 bases left between them. CDR3 size: 13 residues. Germline V CDR1 and CDR2: MGHRA, YSYEKL. CDR3 loop: CASSQVSAETQYF. As DNA, the CDR3 is TGCGCCAGCAGCCAAGTCTCAGCGGAGACCCAGTACTTC.

The gene calls are TRBV20-1 and TRBJ2-5; D remains ambiguous. V was shortened by 2 bases and J by 11 bases, with 15 bases between the two germline ends. Germline V gene sequence: CDR1 DFQATT, CDR2 SNEGSKA (reference sequence). This CDR3 has 12 amino acids. This CDR3 reads CSARLPWDEQYF. The CDR3 DNA reads TGCAGTGCTAGACTACCCTGGGATGAGCAGTACTTC.

There are a few counts of this clonotype. A much larger clone is a single base away; this may be a read error. This chain joins TRBV20-1 and TRBJ2-1; D perhaps matches TRBD2 (6 bases). The V and J ends lost 6 bases and 7 bases respectively, with 16 bases between them. The CDR3 is 13 residues long. The germline V gene has CDR1 DFQATT and CDR2 SNEGSKA (reference sequence). This CDR3 is CSASQWGENEQFF. The CDR3 region has the DNA TGCAGTGCCTCACAGTGGGGGGAAAATGAGCAGTTCTTC.

A note on this clonotype: One end of the junction fails to match germline, which may point to a read error. J is TRBJ2-3 and V is TRBV7-2; TRBD2 matches 9 bases. The CDR3 has 17 residues. Germline assignment: CDR1 SGHTA and CDR2 FQGNSA. The CDR3 loop reads CASSLVGQREGTDTQYF. CDR3 in DNA: TGCGCCAGCAGCTTAGTAGGACAGCGGGAGGGCACAGATACGCAGTATTTT. The full variable domain, rest sourced from reference TRBV7-2 and TRBJ2-3, is GAGVSQSPSNKVTEKGKDVELRCDPISGHTALYWYRQSLGQGLEFLIYFQGNSAPDKSGLPSDRFSAERTGGSVSTLTIQRTQQEDSAVYLCASSLVGQREGTDTQYFGPGTRLTVL.

Comment on this clonotype: This may be a read error: a much more frequent sequence differs by one nucleotide. The rearrangement links TRBV5-1 to TRBJ2-7; TRBD2 matches at 11 bases. CDR1 is SGHRS, CDR2 YFSETQ, per germline. Trimming removed 4 bases from V and 11 bases from J; junction bases left unmatched: 14. This CDR3 has 15 amino acids. CDR3 amino acids: CASSLLAGESETKYF. In nucleotides, the CDR3 is TGCGCCAGCAGCCTACTAGCGGGAGAGTCAGAGACCAAGTACTTC.

In this sample, this clonotype turned up a few times. V usage is TRBV9 and J usage is TRBJ1-6, with D unclear. V dropped 1 base and J dropped 7 bases, with 6 bases sitting between them. The V gene's germline CDR1 is SGDLS and CDR2 YYNGEE. The CDR3 extends over 13 amino acids. Written as DNA, the CDR3 is TGTGCCAGCAGCGTACTAGGGAATTCACCCCTCCACTTT. It encodes CASSVLGNSPLHF. The full variable domain, in which reference TRBV9 and TRBJ1-6 provide the parts outside the CDR3, is DSGVTQTPKHLITATGQRVTLRCSPRSGDLSVYWYQQSLDQGLQFLIQYYNGEERAKGNILERFSAQQFPDLHSELNLSSLELGDSALYFCASSVLGNSPLHFGNGTRLTVT.

CDR3 residues: CASSPRVAGENIQYF. For the CDR3, the DNA is TGTGCCAGCAGTCCGCGGGTAGCGGGAGAAAACATTCAGTACTTC. This sequence joins TRBV12-3 or TRBV12-4 and TRBJ2-4; 9 bases fit TRBD2. The CDR3 consists of 15 residues. After removal of 5 bases from V and 5 bases from J, the junction contained 7 bases not matched to a gene.

A remark on this clonotype: This could be a read error, since a much larger clone is one nucleotide away. The conserved phenylalanine or tryptophan is not found at the CDR3 terminus, so this likely reflects a read error. V usage is TRBV4-2 and J usage is TRBJ2-3, with D possibly being TRBD1 or TRBD2 (5 bases each). The CDR3 runs to 17 residues. Deletions cut 1 base from V and 3 bases from J, with 17 bases between. Germline-derived CDR1 and CDR2 are LGHNA and YNFKEQ. CDR3 loop: CASSQGLGVGETDTQYL. CDR3 in DNA: TGTGCCAGCAGCCAAGGATTGGGGGTAGGGGAAACAGATACGCAGTATCTT.

The gene calls are TRBV3-1 and TRBJ1-1; the D is unclear. Germline assignment: CDR1 LGHDT and CDR2 YNNKEL (reference sequence). This CDR3 has 14 residues. The V end was cut by 1 base, the J end by 1 base, with 7 bases between. The CDR3 loop is CASSQAGQNTEAFF. The CDR3 region has the DNA TGTGCCAGCAGCCAAGCGGGCCAGAACACTGAAGCTTTCTTT.

This sequence joins TRBV20-1 and TRBJ2-7; 7 positions match TRBD2. Germline CDR1 and CDR2: DFQATT and SNEGSKA (reference sequence). This CDR3 contains 16 residues. The ends lost 8 bases at V and 5 bases at J; junction bases unmatched: 21. CDR3 bases: TGCAGTACAGTGGGCCTTGGGGGAGCGGGAAGACACGAGCAGTACTTC. This codes for CSTVGLGGAGRHEQYF.

This clonotype has more than one count but fewer than ten. The chain recombines TRBV7-2 with TRBJ2-7, with TRBD1 as a possible D gene (9 bases). The CDR3 runs to 14 residues. V was cut by 6 bases and J by 7 bases, with 19 bases left in between. Germline CDR1 is SGHTA and CDR2 is FQGNSA. The CDR3 nucleotides read TGTGCCAGCAGTAGCGGGACAGGGCGTTGGGAGCAGTACTTC. This codes for CASSSGTGRWEQYF.